The 31 T cell receptor beta chains below were found in one sample sequenced in a study of T cell responses to AZD1222 COVID-19 vaccine (dated by TCRdb to the early 2020s). Libraries were constructed by the immunoSEQ multiplex PCR assay. TCRdb's version of the immuneACCESS table is confined to in-frame rearrangements and falls short of the full clone set. An unresolved V gene accounts for under half of the shortfall where checked; the remainder is of unknown origin. The sample has 180,000 or so clones on record, 94% of them singletons. The leading ten clones occupy approximately 0.69% of the sample. Read against the paper, the sample's time point label means: baseline before first vaccination. Sequenced here: peripheral blood, sampled on day 0 of AZD1222 vaccination. The receptor set was obtained from an adult in good health.

This clone was seen a single time. The chain couples TRBV5-8 to TRBJ1-1; tentative D call: TRBD1 (5 bases). The V end was cut by 5 bases, the J end by 6 bases, with 14 bases between. Germline values: CDR1 SGHTS, CDR2 YDEGEE. This CDR3 contains 13 residues. The CDR3 sequence is CASSRRGFAEAFF. The CDR3 DNA follows: TGTGCCAGCAGTCGAAGGGGTTTCGCTGAAGCTTTCTTT.

The chain is built from TRBV11-2 and TRBJ2-2; the D gene could be TRBD1 or TRBD2 (5 bases each). V was trimmed by 3 bases and J by 6 bases, leaving 14 bases between them. CDR3 size: 15 residues. CDR1 is SGHAT, CDR2 FQNNGV, per germline. CDR3 loop: CASSFEGMLAGELFF. The CDR3, as DNA: TGTGCCAGCAGCTTTGAGGGGATGTTAGCCGGGGAGCTGTTTTTT.

The chain uses TRBV10-3 and TRBJ1-4, with 10 bases fitting TRBD1. Trimming took 4 bases from V and 7 from J; bases not matched to a gene: 3. The CDR3 has 14 amino acids. CDR1 and CDR2 (germline): ENHRY, SYGVKD. CDR3 region: CAISGDRGPEKLFF. The CDR3, as DNA: TGTGCCATCAGTGGGGACAGGGGTCCTGAAAAACTGTTTTTT.

The genes are TRBV6-5 and TRBJ1-5; D is unclear. V was trimmed by 0 bases and J by 5 bases, leaving 5 bases between them. The CDR3 extends over 13 amino acids. Looked up from germline, CDR1 is MNHEY and CDR2 is SVGAGI. For the CDR3, the DNA is TGTGCCAGCAGTTACTCCCCCGATCAGCCCCAGCATTTT. Translated, it gives CASSYSPDQPQHF.

V is TRBV7-3 and J is TRBJ2-3; D gene ambiguous. In germline, CDR1 is SGHTA, CDR2 FQGTGA. CDR3 length: 14 residues. Trimming left V 2 bases short and J 4 bases short, with 10 bases between. CDR3: CASSLGPIADTQYF. The CDR3 DNA is TGTGCCAGCAGCTTAGGGCCTATAGCAGATACGCAGTATTTT.

The chain employs TRBV30 and TRBJ1-2; tentatively, D is TRBD1 (6 bases). Germline V gene lookup returns CDR1 GTSNPN and CDR2 SVGIG (reference sequence). Trimming pared 0 bases from V and 11 bases from J, leaving 13 bases between. CDR3 length: 12 amino acids. The CDR3, as DNA: TGTGCCTGGAGTGTAGGACAGAAGAAGTACACCTTC. Translation gives CAWSVGQKKYTF.

The rearrangement joins TRBV5-1 to TRBJ2-1, with D possibly called TRBD1 or TRBD2 (5 bases each). Germline CDR1 SGHRS, CDR2 YFSETQ. V lost 4 bases and J lost 7, with 12 bases in between. The CDR3 contains 13 residues. The CDR3 DNA reads as TGCGCCAGCAGCCTTCCGGGACCTAATGAGCAGTTCTTC. It codes for CASSLPGPNEQFF.

This chain links TRBV5-1 with TRBJ2-3, with unresolved D. The CDR3 spans 15 residues. Looked up from germline, CDR1 is SGHRS and CDR2 is YFSETQ. V lost 1 base to trimming and J lost 3 bases, with 12 bases between them. The DNA of the CDR3 is TGCGCCAGCAGCTTGTCATCAGCGCGTACAGATACGCAGTATTTT. It is translated as CASSLSSARTDTQYF.

V gene TRBV19 combines with J gene TRBJ2-7; TRBD2 aligns across 9 bases. Germline V gene sequence: CDR1 LNHDA, CDR2 SQIVND (reference sequence). CDR3 length: 17 amino acids. V shed 3 bases and J 6 bases; nucleotides not matched to a gene: 15. In DNA form, the CDR3 reads TGTGCCAGTAGTATCCTTAAAAGGGGGAGCGGGAGGTTCGAGCAGTACTTC. Translating it yields CASSILKRGSGRFEQYF.

V and J are TRBV19 and TRBJ1-5, with D tentatively TRBD1 (5 bases). The CDR3 extends over 14 amino acids. Germline CDR1 LNHDA, CDR2 SQIVND (reference sequence). The germline V and J ends were trimmed by 8 bases and 4 bases, with 15 bases remaining between them. In DNA form, the CDR3 reads TGTGCCAGTGAATGGGGGAGAGGTAATCAGCCCCAGCATTTT. Protein sequence: CASEWGRGNQPQHF.

The chain carries TRBV5-4 and TRBJ2-7; no firm D call. Germline V gene data show CDR1 as SGHNT and CDR2 as YYREEE (reference sequence). Trimming left V 7 bases short and J 0 bases short, with 11 bases between. The CDR3 covers 13 residues. CDR3 nucleotides: TGTGCCAGCGGCTCACGAAACTCCTACGAGCAGTACTTC. Its translation is CASGSRNSYEQYF. Complete variable domain (other parts from reference TRBV5-4 and TRBJ2-7): ETGVTQSPTHLIKTRGQQVTLRCSSQSGHNTVSWYQQALGQGPQFIFQYYREEENGRGNFPPRFSGLQFPNYSSELNVNALELDDSALYLCASGSRNSYEQYFGPGTRLTVT.

The chain combines TRBV5-1 with TRBJ2-2; D call uncertain. Trimming shortened V by 0 bases and J by 8 bases, and 8 bases separated the two germline ends. Per germline, CDR1 SGHRS and CDR2 YFSETQ. The CDR3 runs to 13 residues. CDR3 DNA: TGCGCCAGCAGCTTGGGTTCGTGGGGGGAGCTGTTTTTT. Residues: CASSLGSWGELFF. The full variable domain, with the rest looked up from reference TRBV5-1 and TRBJ2-2, is KAGVTQTPRYLIKTRGQQVTLSCSPISGHRSVSWYQQTPGQGLQFLFEYFSETQRNKGNFPGRFSGRQFSNSRSEMNVSTLELGDSALYLCASSLGSWGELFFGEGSRLTVL.

The genes are TRBV3-1 (or the pseudogene TRBV3-2) and TRBJ2-4; no clear D gene. The ends were cut back, 3 bases at V and 8 bases at J, with 14 bases in the middle. The CDR3 is 14 residues long. Germline loops: CDR1 LGHDT, CDR2 YNNKEL (reference sequence). The CDR3 DNA is TGTGCCAGCAGCCAGAGAAGCCAGAAGGACATTCAGTACTTC. Translated: CASSQRSQKDIQYF.

This rearrangement joins TRBV29-1 to TRBJ1-1; D is unclear. Looked up from germline, CDR1 is SQVTM and CDR2 is ANQGSEA. V was clipped by 4 bases and J by 9 bases, with 15 bases between them. The CDR3 is 12 amino acids. The DNA for the CDR3 is TGCAGCGTTGTGGACCGGACGCCGCAAGCTTTCTTT. Translating it yields CSVVDRTPQAFF.

The chain couples TRBV28 to TRBJ1-5, with D unclear. The V gene lost 6 bases and the J gene lost 5 bases, with 11 bases spanning the gap. CDR1 and CDR2 from the germline V gene are MDHEN and SYDVKM. The CDR3 extends over 13 amino acids. This CDR3 is CASSYLSDQPQHF. As DNA, the CDR3 is TGTGCCAGCAGCTACCTGAGCGATCAGCCCCAGCATTTT.

CDR3 bases: TGCGCCAGCAGCTTGTGGGGAAATGAGCAGTTCTTC. The encoded protein is CASSLWGNEQFF. The chain has TRBV5-1 and TRBJ2-1, with unresolved D. There are 12 residues in the CDR3. Germline CDR1 and CDR2: SGHRS and YFSETQ. The V end was cut by 1 base, the J end by 7 bases, with 6 bases between. Looking up the rest from reference TRBV5-1 and TRBJ2-1 gives the full variable domain: KAGVTQTPRYLIKTRGQQVTLSCSPISGHRSVSWYQQTPGQGLQFLFEYFSETQRNKGNFPGRFSGRQFSNSRSEMNVSTLELGDSALYLCASSLWGNEQFFGPGTRLTVL.

The chain has TRBV11-2 and TRBJ2-1; TRBD2 matches 10 bases. Per the germline V gene, CDR1 is SGHAT and CDR2 is FQNNGV. This CDR3 is 16 amino acids long. J gave up 14 bases and V 5 bases, and 18 bases lay outside the gene matches. CDR3 region: CASSPSALAGVEFEFF. DNA of the CDR3: TGTGCCAGCAGCCCGTCGGCGCTAGCGGGAGTCGAATTCGAGTTCTTC.

This chain connects TRBV5-1 to TRBJ2-1, with 7 positions matching TRBD1. The CDR3 has 16 amino acids. Trimming removed 0 bases from V and 3 bases from J; junction bases left unmatched: 6. Germline CDR1 SGHRS, CDR2 YFSETQ. The CDR3 sequence: CASSLEGAGNYNEQFF. CDR3 DNA: TGCGCCAGCAGCTTGGAGGGGGCAGGAAACTACAATGAGCAGTTCTTC.

This chain joins TRBV27 and TRBJ1-2, with unresolved D. V lost 2 bases to trimming and J lost 1 base, with 8 bases between them. Germline V gives CDR1 MNHEY, CDR2 SMNVEV (reference sequence). CDR3 length: 14 residues. The chain's CDR3 is CASSLKGGNYGYTF. DNA of the CDR3: TGTGCCAGCAGTTTAAAGGGCGGTAACTATGGCTACACCTTC.

This chain connects TRBV11-2 to TRBJ2-1, with D unclear. The CDR3 runs to 15 residues. Trimming took off 6 bases at V and 4 bases at J, with 16 bases between the two ends. Germline V gives CDR1 SGHAT, CDR2 FQNNGV. CDR3 protein: CASSDSPGSYNEQFF. The CDR3 bases are TGTGCCAGCAGTGACTCCCCCGGTTCGTACAATGAGCAGTTCTTC.

The chain has TRBV27 and TRBJ1-2, with 11 bases fitting TRBD1. CDR3 length equals 16 residues. V lost 5 bases and J lost 3; bases outside the gene matches: 8. Germline assignment: CDR1 MNHEY and CDR2 SMNVEV (reference sequence). The CDR3 spells CASSTWTGGPYYGYTF. Written as DNA, the CDR3 is TGTGCCAGCAGTACGTGGACAGGGGGCCCCTACTATGGCTACACCTTC.

The chain combines TRBV6-5 with TRBJ2-7; D is perhaps TRBD2 (5 bases). CDR1 and CDR2 (germline): MNHEY, SVGAGI. V lost 8 bases to trimming and J lost 2 bases, with 19 bases between them. This CDR3 is 15 amino acids long. The CDR3 here is CASRLEGSRTYEQYF. The DNA of the CDR3 is TGTGCCAGCCGACTCGAGGGCTCAAGAACCTACGAGCAGTACTTC.

V usage is TRBV4-1 and J usage is TRBJ1-2, with D tentatively TRBD1 (6 bases). V lost 1 base and J lost 8, with 14 bases in between. Germline loops: CDR1 MGHRA, CDR2 YSYEKL. The CDR3 is 14 residues long. The CDR3 coding sequence is TGCGCCAGCAGCCAAGTTGGGGCAGGACAGGGCTACACCTTC. Its protein is CASSQVGAGQGYTF.

The rearrangement joins TRBV29-1 to TRBJ1-5, with D hard to call. The CDR3 covers 12 residues. Trimming removed 4 bases at V and 7 bases at J, with 11 bases between. Germline V gives CDR1 SQVTM, CDR2 ANQGSEA. The CDR3 region has the DNA TGCAGCGTTGCGGTCTTCGGGCAGCCCCAGCATTTT. Its protein is CSVAVFGQPQHF.

V usage is TRBV3-1 (or the pseudogene TRBV3-2) and J usage is TRBJ1-1; the D is unclear. Germline loops: CDR1 LGHDT, CDR2 YNNKEL (reference sequence). Trimming removed 4 bases at V and 5 bases at J, with 11 bases between. This CDR3 spans 13 amino acids. The CDR3 DNA reads as TGTGCCAGCAGCCCGAGGATCTCTACTGAAGCTTTCTTT. This translates into CASSPRISTEAFF.

The chain recombines TRBV10-3 with TRBJ2-7; 10 nucleotides agree with TRBD1. V was pared by 2 bases and J by 3 bases, with 4 bases of the junction left unmatched. Germline-derived CDR1 and CDR2 are ENHRY and SYGVKD. This CDR3 spans 15 amino acids. CDR3 nucleotides: TGTGCCATCAGTGAGGGACAGGGGGTAATCTACGAGCAGTACTTC. It specifies CAISEGQGVIYEQYF.

V usage is TRBV5-1 and J usage is TRBJ2-3; tentative D call: TRBD1 (5 bases). Trimming cost V 4 bases and J 0 bases, with 12 bases left between them. Germline V CDR1 and CDR2: SGHRS, YFSETQ. The CDR3 consists of 15 residues. The CDR3 here is CASSPDRPSTDTQYF. CDR3 nucleotides: TGCGCCAGCAGCCCCGACAGACCTAGCACAGATACGCAGTATTTT.

The chain couples TRBV19 to TRBJ1-1; D uncertain. The CDR3 covers 12 residues. V was shortened by 4 bases and J by 5 bases, with 8 bases between the two germline ends. CDR1 LNHDA and CDR2 SQIVND come from the germline V gene (reference sequence). This CDR3 is CASSTGTTEAFF. CDR3 DNA: TGTGCCAGTAGTACAGGAACTACTGAAGCTTTCTTT.

The V call is TRBV18, the J call TRBJ1-1; the D gene is possibly TRBD1 (6 bases). Germline CDR1 KGHSH, CDR2 LQKENI. The CDR3 covers 15 residues. The V and J ends lost 3 bases and 4 bases respectively, with 15 bases between them. The CDR3 DNA is TGTGCCAGCTCACCTATACAGGGTAAGGGCACTGAAGCTTTCTTT. It is translated as CASSPIQGKGTEAFF.

This chain uses TRBV9 with TRBJ1-2; no reliable D call. With 4 bases removed from V and 8 bases from J, the gap between germline ends came to 9 bases. The CDR3 consists of 11 residues. The germline V gene has CDR1 SGDLS and CDR2 YYNGEE. The CDR3 sequence is CASSNPLGYTF. The CDR3 DNA reads TGTGCCAGCAGCAACCCTCTAGGCTACACCTTC.

The gene calls are TRBV27 and TRBJ2-1; D unresolved. The CDR3 spans 16 residues. V was clipped by 5 bases and J by 0 bases, with 14 bases between them. Germline values: CDR1 MNHEY, CDR2 SMNVEV (reference sequence). The CDR3 region is CASSPLLGSSYNEQFF. The DNA of the CDR3 is TGTGCCAGCAGTCCCCTCTTAGGTAGCTCCTACAATGAGCAGTTCTTC.